Below, one TCR beta chain is given with its context. This clone was seen just once. Its binding antigen is unknown. Base qualities are missing; no much larger clone stands one base away. The sample is drawn from a study of PD-1 blockade in classical Hodgkin lymphoma (dated by TCRdb to 2018 to 2020). Turning to the overall study: Nivolumab dosing was 3 mg/kg intravenously every 2 weeks, continuing until either disease progression or unacceptable toxicity. A peripheral blood immune signature of response to PD-1 blockade in classical Hodgkin lymphoma was defined using TCR beta sequencing and CyTOF.

According to the study, the label for this sample's time point signals: cycle 2 day 1 (C2D1) of nivolumab. Relapse after autologous stem cell transplantation had occurred in all trial patients, and cohorts A, B and C were distinguished by prior brentuximab vedotin exposure. A total of more than 55 patients with relapsed/refractory classical Hodgkin lymphoma made up the trial cohort, and each patient's best overall response was complete response, partial response or progressive disease. In the multi-cohort phase II CheckMate 205 trial, trial patients received single-agent nivolumab. An independent review committee assessed best overall response by applying the 2007 International Working Group response criteria. Trial PBMCs were collected immediately before nivolumab initiation (C1D1) and during therapy at cycle 2 day 1 and cycle 4 day 1. Peripheral blood was collected in 8 mL Vacutainer Cell Preparation Tubes, from which PBMCs were isolated by centrifugation and then cryopreserved.

The germline V gene supplies CDR1 SGHVS and CDR2 FQNEAQ. Its CDR3 holds 15 amino acids, cysteine through phenylalanine. The entry retains the CDR3 DNA only, 45 bases that are in frame from base 1. V and J are truncated by 1 base and 4 bases respectively, leaving an intervening sequence of 13 bases. The investigation overall reported the following: Diversity was lower in patients who began nivolumab less than 1 year after ASCT, so these patients were left out of later analyses to avoid confounding by immune reconstitution. Baseline diversity similar to that of newly diagnosed patients was observed in trial patients achieving complete response, whereas significantly lower diversity was observed in partial responders and progressors. The study covered only a single clinical trial cohort, and the causes of the repertoire differences, possibly disease activity or prior therapy, were still not defined. Baseline TCR diversity was reported to be lower in newly diagnosed patients than in healthy donors, and even lower in relapsed/refractory patients. By C4D1, a significant rise was seen in CD4+ TCR diversity but not in CD8+ TCR diversity (p=0.0027 vs p=0.16), and the rise was most apparent among complete responders (p=0.02).

Genomic DNA was isolated using the Qiagen DNeasy kit from unsorted PBMCs as well as from negatively selected CD4+ and CD8+ fractions. Using primers that anneal to V and J segments, immunoSEQ multiplex PCR amplified the TCR beta CDR3 regions. A synthetic immune receptor repertoire was used to minimize amplification bias, and remaining bias was computationally removed after sequencing. The source study handled its data this way. Repertoire diversity was quantified as the Shannon entropy index using custom Python scripts. Unsorted, CD4+ and CD8+ repertoires were examined separately, except in combined analyses, for which CD4+ and CD8+ sequences were merged in silico. Clonal expansion was defined as at least a 2-fold frequency increase after treatment relative to C1D1, with a pseudocount of 0.5 for undetected baseline clones. Singleton clones were defined as clones with 0 or 1 copy at C1D1, and non-singleton clones were defined as clones with 2 or more copies. By matching protein sequences in sorted samples from the same patient, clones expanded in unsorted samples were annotated as CD4+, CD8+ or unknown. Wilcoxon tests were applied to paired samples to test diversity changes from C1D1 to C4D1. The clones in this table, taken by TCRdb from immuneACCESS, are in-frame only. Not every clone is retained; where verified, under half of the shortfall comes from an unresolved V gene, and the cause of the rest is unknown. The DNA was the basis for D and trimming; V, J and clone size are from that table. Counted in this sample were about 18,000 clones; 80% to 90% of them appeared once. The ten largest clones capture about an eighth of the sample.

The input for sequencing was peripheral blood mononuclear cells (PBMCs), taken before the second cycle of nivolumab. The chain links TRBV7-8 with TRBJ1-2, with a weak D call of TRBD1 (5 bases match). The sequence was obtained from a human donor with classical Hodgkin lymphoma. The nucleotide sequence reads TGTGCCAGCAGCTTAGTCGCAGGGCTGGGCTATGGCTACACCTTC. This sequence encodes CASSLVAGLGYGYTF.